Following are 3 T cell receptor beta chains from one sample sequenced in a study of radiotherapy plus CTLA-4 blockade in lung cancer. This table comes from immunoSEQ multiplex PCR, and its TCRdb copy is limited to in-frame clones, with some not included. The data hold 35,000 to 45,000 clones, with over 55% observed a single time. Source: peripheral blood, taken from a patient treated with radiotherapy plus ipilimumab. The receptors derive from a human donor with non-small cell lung cancer who had stable disease on radiotherapy plus ipilimumab.

This clone was observed a few times. This chain connects TRBV7-2 to TRBJ1-2, with D possibly matching TRBD1 (5 bases). V lost 4 bases and J 4 bases, leaving 16 bases between the germline ends. Per the germline V gene, CDR1 is SGHTA and CDR2 is FQGNSA. This CDR3 spans 15 amino acids. CDR3 sequence reads: CASSSRTSSLYGYTF. In DNA, the CDR3 is TGTGCCAGCAGCTCCCGGACAAGTTCTCTCTATGGCTACACCTTC.

This clone has a handful of counts. This chain links TRBV10-3 with TRBJ2-7, with TRBD1 matching over 8 bases. CDR3 length: 17 amino acids. Trimming removed 11 bases from V and 2 bases from J; junction bases left unmatched: 20. The V gene's germline CDR1 is ENHRY and CDR2 SYGVKD. This CDR3 is CASNPRPGQALTYEQYF. The CDR3 DNA sequence: TGTGCCTCCAACCCCCGCCCGGGACAGGCCCTAACCTACGAGCAGTACTTC.

V usage is TRBV9 and J usage is TRBJ2-3; 9 nucleotides line up with TRBD2. This CDR3 has 14 amino acids. In germline, CDR1 is SGDLS, CDR2 YYNGEE. After removal of 6 bases from V and 0 bases from J, the junction contained 2 bases not matched to a gene. CDR3: CASNAGGSTDTQYF. CDR3 DNA: TGTGCCAGCAACGCGGGGGGGAGCACAGATACGCAGTATTTT.